The TCR beta chain under discussion was sequenced for a study of blood T cell repertoires in COVID-19. J was trimmed by 5 bases and V by 3 bases; bases with no gene match: 4. The CDR3 totals 13 residues. The germline V gene encodes CDR1 MDHEN and CDR2 SYDVKM. This table comes from immunoSEQ multiplex PCR, and its TCRdb copy is limited to in-frame clones, with some not included. This table holds a few hundred thousand clones, roughly 85% found once. This TCR came from a woman in her thirties who had recovered from COVID-19. The chain combines TRBV28 with TRBJ2-7; 7 bases match TRBD2. The sequenced material came from PBMCs or T cells enriched from blood (not recorded which). DNA for the CDR3: TGTGCCAGCAGTTTGGGGAGGGAGGACGAGCAGTACTTC. Its translation is CASSLGREDEQYF.